This T cell receptor beta chain was sequenced for a study of post-analysis software for immune sequencing data (dated by TCRdb to the mid-2010s). As for the study more broadly: The recorded disease courses included relapsing-remitting, secondary progressive and progressive-relapsing multiple sclerosis, and some patients had no subtype annotation. Patient repertoires were compared against ten to twelve previously published healthy control repertoires from donors aged about 6 to 27 years. A subset of samples was prepared in parallel using single-end sample barcoding, then pooled and co-amplified after Illumina adapter ligation. Overall results and qualifications from the work: The multiple sclerosis patient group was slightly younger than the control group. Compared with controls, multiple sclerosis patients had significantly lower normalized Chao1 diversity, a finding suggesting substantial peripheral T-cell clonal expansion. Significantly higher frequencies in patients than in controls were found for roughly 5 TRBV segments, including TRBV5-6, TRBV5-1 and TRBV20-1. Direct clustering with F measure revealed strong co-clustering of samples prepared in the same batch, which led to a batch-effect correction.

The sample holds a few counts of this clonotype. Its antigen is unknown. No much larger clone is present one base from it, and per-base qualities are unavailable. CDR1 is given as SGHTA and CDR2 as FQGNSA, both from the germline V gene. The CDR3 contains 15 residues, cysteine and phenylalanine counted. The only DNA kept is the CDR3, 45 bases in frame from the first base. Libraries were prepared through PCR. This sample was sequenced with an Illumina HiSeq 2500. To reduce PCR and sequencing biases, unique molecular identifiers were built into the TCR beta cDNA libraries. Per 1 to 10 million input T cells, some 500,000 cDNA molecules were obtained, such that each molecule approximated one T cell. Patient libraries were prepared and sequenced with the same protocol used for the earlier healthy control dataset. Within a given batch, samples were prepared together, multiplexed and sequenced on the same HiSeq lane. As for how the authors treated the data: Raw barcoded reads were processed with MIGEC, discarding single-read molecular identifier groups before consensus assembly and CDR3 extraction. VDJtools was used for post-analysis of the clonotype tables, with diversity normalized by down-sampling every dataset to the smallest sample size. Repertoire overlap clustering matched CDR3 amino acid but not nucleotide sequences to correct batch-related cross-sample contamination. In-frame beta chains were kept once TCRdb had trimmed the public reads at Q25 with fastp and called clones with MiXCR. Every CDR3 protein is listed once, alongside the most common genes and DNA of its rows. The V and J calls were not made by the authors but by TCRdb's processing. For this sample there are roughly 800,000 distinct CDR3 sequences; 53% appear just once. Clones ranked in the top ten supply about 4.5% of the sample.

To demonstrate the VDJtools post-analysis software, the study profiled TCR beta repertoires from the peripheral blood of under 15 young patients with multiple sclerosis. The multiple sclerosis patients were children and adolescents ranging in age from about 6 to 16 years. The TCR sequence derives from a girl aged 5 to 17 with multiple sclerosis. Material: blood. The V and J genes are TRBV7-2 and TRBJ2-7, and TRBD2 matches 9 of the central bases. The J call could be wrong; TRBJ2-5 is a better fit for the DNA end. This receptor has the CDR3 CASSNQGREGETQYF. The DNA sequence reads TGTGCCAGCAGCAACCAGGGGCGGGAGGGAGAGACCCAGTACTTC.